Reported below is one TCR beta chain. The antigen is undetermined. This CDR3 has 13 residues. CDR1 KGHSH and CDR2 LQKENI come from the germline V gene. V shed 11 bases and J shed 4 bases, with 17 bases lying between them. The data are from a study of T cell responses to AZD1222 COVID-19 vaccine. Study summary: Both about-4-week and about-12-week second-dose recipients were combined.

Study-wide results and limits: CD4 TCRs covered the whole spike, strongest at regions 160-218 and 743-854. The donors showed a predominance of white British ancestry and of females, with possible underestimation of clonal diversity.

Using immunoSEQ multiplex PCR, the repertoire was profiled, and TCRdb retains in-frame clones only, with some absent. The table includes 150,000 to 170,000 clones, roughly nine tenths detected once. The chain links TRBV18 to TRBJ1-2; D is undetermined. The origin of this receptor is an adult in good health. The sample was peripheral blood, taken on day 0 of AZD1222 vaccination. The CDR3 spells CASEAGLLYGYTF. CDR3 nucleotides: TGTGCCTCCGAGGCCGGCCTTCTCTATGGCTACACCTTC.